A selection of T cell receptor beta chains follows, all from one sample in a study of OX40 agonist ivuxolimab in advanced cancers. Sequencing was performed with immunoSEQ multiplex PCR; in TCRdb, only in-frame clones are kept and a portion is missing. This table has approximately 62,000 clones, approximately 88% appearing once. Specimen: CD4+ or CD8+ T cells sorted from blood, collected in a trial of the OX40 agonist ivuxolimab. These receptors were collected from an adult with an advanced solid tumor such as melanoma, head and neck, liver or kidney cancer. CDR3s include the opening cysteine and the closing phenylalanine or tryptophan. The D gene is left open where the match is weak. Rows may omit the clone size; those that give it use once, few, many or a size class.

J	V	size	D	DNA	CDR3
TRBJ2-7	TRBV5-1	-	TRBD1	TGCGCCAGCAGTTTGGGACAGGCGGACTACGAGCAGTACTTC	CASSLGQADYEQYF
TRBJ1-2	TRBV28	-	TRBD1	TGTGCCAGCAGTTTCAGGGGACAGTATGGCTACACCTTC	CASSFRGQYGYTF
TRBJ2-1	TRBV5-1	-	-	TGCGCCAGCAGCTTGCTCCTCGGCCGGTCCTACAATGAGCAGTTCTTC	CASSLLLGRSYNEQFF
TRBJ2-2	TRBV9	-	TRBD1	TGTGCCAGCGGGCGGCGGATGGACAGGGGAGGCGGGGAGCTGTTTTTT	CASGRRMDRGGGELFF
TRBJ1-6	TRBV19	-	-	TGTGCCAGTAGTATTCGACAGCTAAATTCACCCCTCCACTTT	CASSIRQLNSPLHF
TRBJ2-7	TRBV7-2	once	TRBD2	TGTGCCAGCAGCACTATTTGGGGGACTAGCGACTACGAGCAGTACTTC	CASSTIWGTSDYEQYF
TRBJ1-3	TRBV7-8	-	-	TGTGCCAGCAGCTTAGCGGACACCCACTCTGGAAACACCATATATTTT	CASSLADTHSGNTIYF
TRBJ2-5	TRBV28	-	TRBD2	TGTGCCAGCGCTAGCGGAAAAGAGACCCAGTACTTC	CASASGKETQYF
TRBJ2-7	TRBV4-2	-	TRBD2	TGTGCCAGCAGCCAAGAGGAGCGGGAGTGGTACGAGCAGTACTTC	CASSQEEREWYEQYF
TRBJ1-2	TRBV2	-	-	TGTGCTTCGGGGGGGGAATATGGCTACACCTTC	CASGGEYGYTF
TRBJ2-2	TRBV10-3	-	-	TGTGCCATCAGTGATTCAAGGAGCGCGAACACCGGGGAGCTGTTTTTT	CAISDSRSANTGELFF
TRBJ1-2	TRBV28	few	TRBD1	TGTGCCAGCATCCCAGGGGGGGACAGATCCCGTCGAGGATTC	CASIPGGDRSRRGF
TRBJ1-1	TRBV28	-	-	TGTGCCAGCGGCGGACACTCGAAAGCTTTCTTT	CASGGHSKAFF
TRBJ1-1	TRBV5-1	-	TRBD1	TGCGCCAGCAGCTTGAACAGGGGGCAGAACACTGAAGCTTTCTTT	CASSLNRGQNTEAFF
TRBJ2-5	TRBV28	-	-	TGTGCCAGCAGTCCGACAGTACGTCCAGGGGTAGAGACCCAGTACTTC	CASSPTVRPGVETQYF
TRBJ2-7	TRBV5-8	once	-	TGTGCCAGCTCCTGGGGGCAGGCCGCTTACGAGCAGTACTTC	CASSWGQAAYEQYF
TRBJ1-5	TRBV5-1	-	-	TGCGCCAGCAGCTTCGGGGCTAATAGCAATCAGCCCCAGCATTTT	CASSFGANSNQPQHF
TRBJ2-7	TRBV7-8	-	-	TGTGCCAGCAGCTTAGCCTCTGGCAATGGGCCCTACGAGCAGTACTTC	CASSLASGNGPYEQYF
TRBJ2-7	TRBV5-1	-	TRBD1	TGCGCCAGCAGCTTGGTGGGACAGCTCTACGAGCAGTACTTC	CASSLVGQLYEQYF
TRBJ2-5	TRBV27	-	TRBD1	TGTGCCTCAAAAGGGGCAGGGGGAGAGACCCAGTACTTC	CASKGAGGETQYF
TRBJ1-1	TRBV18	-	-	TGTGCCAGCTCACCAAGGGCGACAGCGAACACTGAAGCTTTCTTT	CASSPRATANTEAFF
TRBJ2-1	TRBV6-1	-	-	TGTGCCAGCAGTGGACTAGACCCGAGCTCCTACAATGAGCAGTTCTTC	CASSGLDPSSYNEQFF
TRBJ1-4	TRBV10-1	-	-	TGCGCCAGCAGCAGTGGTCAGGTGCCACCGGATGAAAAACTGTTTTTT	CASSSGQVPPDEKLFF
TRBJ2-3	TRBV28	-	-	TGTGCCAGCAGCGTCAGAGGTTACACAGATACGCAGTATTTT	CASSVRGYTDTQYF
TRBJ1-3	TRBV15	-	-	TGTGCCACCAGCGGCAGGCCAACAGGGGGAAACACCATATATTTT	CATSGRPTGGNTIYF
TRBJ1-2	TRBV4-1	-	-	TGCGCCAGCAAGCAAAGTAACTATGGCTACACCTTC	CASKQSNYGYTF
TRBJ1-4	TRBV18	-	TRBD1	TGTGCCAGCTCACCACAACGGGACAGGGGACCTAATGAAAAACTGTTTTTT	CASSPQRDRGPNEKLFF
TRBJ1-1	TRBV7-8	-	-	TGTGCCAGTTCTCGGCAGCTCAACACTGAAGCTTTCTTT	CASSRQLNTEAFF
TRBJ2-3	TRBV6-5	-	-	TGTGCCAGCGGTCAAGGCGTTGCAGATACGCAGTATTTT	CASGQGVADTQYF
TRBJ1-2	TRBV5-6	once	-	TGTGCCAGCAGAACAGGCCAGGCAGTAATCTATGGCTACACCTTC	CASRTGQAVIYGYTF
TRBJ2-2	TRBV18	few	TRBD1	TGTGCCAGCTCACCCCAAGTGGACAGGCCCACCGGGGAGCTGTTTTTT	CASSPQVDRPTGELFF
TRBJ2-1	TRBV19	-	TRBD2	TGTGCCACAAAAAATGCGGGAGTTAACAATGAGCAGTTCTTC	CATKNAGVNNEQFF
TRBJ2-1	TRBV7-2	-	-	TGTGCCAGCAGCAACCGGTTGGACTATGAGCAGTTCTTC	CASSNRLDYEQFF
TRBJ2-4	TRBV7-2	-	-	TGTGCCATAAATGAGGGGGAAAACATTCAGTACTTC	CAINEGENIQYF
TRBJ2-7	TRBV14	-	TRBD1	TGTGCCAGCAGTGCCGGGACAGGGGGCTACGAGCAGTACTTC	CASSAGTGGYEQYF
TRBJ1-2	TRBV28	-	TRBD1	TGTGCCAGCAGTTTATCGGGACAGGCGCCTAACTATGGCTACACCTTC	CASSLSGQAPNYGYTF
TRBJ1-5	TRBV19	-	-	TGTGCCAGTAGTAGGGGTCGGCAGCCCCAGCATTTT	CASSRGRQPQHF
TRBJ2-3	TRBV10-1	-	TRBD1	TGCGCCACCCAGTCCGGGACAGGGGGGGTCGGAGATACGCAGTATTTT	CATQSGTGGVGDTQYF
TRBJ2-7	TRBV29-1	-	-	TGCAGCGCCAGGGGGGGATCATGGGACGAGCAGTACTTC	CSARGGSWDEQYF
TRBJ1-3	TRBV6-5	-	-	TGTGCCAGCACTTCATACAACTCTGGAAACACCATATATTTT	CASTSYNSGNTIYF
TRBJ1-2	TRBV7-9	-	-	TGTGCCAGCAGCTTAGTCCCGGTCCATGGCTACACCTTC	CASSLVPVHGYTF
TRBJ2-3	TRBV5-1	-	-	TGCGCCAGCAGCTTGCGAACCACAGGGATATCCACAGATACGCAGTATTTT	CASSLRTTGISTDTQYF
TRBJ1-1	TRBV9	-	-	TGTGCCAGCAGCGTAGATCCAGGCACTTACACTGAAGCTTTCTTT	CASSVDPGTYTEAFF
TRBJ2-2	TRBV5-1	-	-	TGCGCCAGCAGCACCGAGGGGACCTACACCGGGGAGCTGTTTTTT	CASSTEGTYTGELFF
TRBJ1-1	TRBV28	-	-	TGTGCCAGCAGTTGGGGACGGTCGAACACTGAAGCTTTCTTT	CASSWGRSNTEAFF
TRBJ1-1	TRBV7-8	-	-	TGTGCCAGCAGCTTTCAGGGACGGAAGGAAGCTTTCTTT	CASSFQGRKEAFF
TRBJ2-1	TRBV7-9	-	TRBD2	TGTGCCAGCGAACCGGGACTAGCGGAGTACAATGAGCAGTTCTTC	CASEPGLAEYNEQFF
TRBJ1-4	TRBV13	-	-	TGTGCCAGCAGCTCGGTCGCGGGGATTGAACTGTTTTTT	CASSSVAGIELFF
TRBJ2-1	TRBV5-1	-	-	TGCGCCAGCCAGGACAGAGCCTACAATGAGCAGTTCTTC	CASQDRAYNEQFF
TRBJ2-7	TRBV29-1	once	-	TGCAGCGTTGTGCCAGGGGTCTCCTACGAGCAGTACTTC	CSVVPGVSYEQYF